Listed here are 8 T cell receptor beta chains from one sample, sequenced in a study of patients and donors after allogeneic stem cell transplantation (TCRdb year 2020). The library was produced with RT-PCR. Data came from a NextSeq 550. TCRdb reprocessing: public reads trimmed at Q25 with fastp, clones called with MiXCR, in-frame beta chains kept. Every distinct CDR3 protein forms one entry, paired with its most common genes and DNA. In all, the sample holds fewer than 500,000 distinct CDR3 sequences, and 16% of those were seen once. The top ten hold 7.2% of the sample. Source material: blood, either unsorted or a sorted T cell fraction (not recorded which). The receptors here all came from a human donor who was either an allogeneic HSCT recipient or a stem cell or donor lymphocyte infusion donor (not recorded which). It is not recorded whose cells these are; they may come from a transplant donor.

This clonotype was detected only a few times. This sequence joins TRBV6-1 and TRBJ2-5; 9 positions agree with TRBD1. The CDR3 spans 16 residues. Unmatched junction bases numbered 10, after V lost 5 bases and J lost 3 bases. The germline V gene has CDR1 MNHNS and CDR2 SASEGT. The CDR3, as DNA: TGTGCCAGCAGTATCAGGGACAGGGTTCGAGAAGAGACCCAGTACTTC. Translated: CASSIRDRVREETQYF.

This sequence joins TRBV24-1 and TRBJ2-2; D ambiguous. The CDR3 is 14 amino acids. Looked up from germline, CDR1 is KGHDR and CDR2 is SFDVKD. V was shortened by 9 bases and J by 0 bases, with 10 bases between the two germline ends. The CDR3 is CATHGGTNTGELFF. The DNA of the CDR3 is TGTGCCACCCATGGCGGAACGAACACCGGGGAGCTGTTTTTT.

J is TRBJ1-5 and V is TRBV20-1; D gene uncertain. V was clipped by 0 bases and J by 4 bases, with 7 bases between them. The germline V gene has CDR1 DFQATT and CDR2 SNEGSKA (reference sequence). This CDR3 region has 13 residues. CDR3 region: CSARDQQNQPQHF. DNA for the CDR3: TGCAGTGCTAGAGATCAACAAAATCAGCCCCAGCATTTT.

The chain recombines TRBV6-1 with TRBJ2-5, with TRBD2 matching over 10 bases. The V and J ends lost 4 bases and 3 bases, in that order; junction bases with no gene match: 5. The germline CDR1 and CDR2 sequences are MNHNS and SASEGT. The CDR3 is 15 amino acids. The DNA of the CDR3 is TGTGCCAGCAGTGCAGTGCTAGCGGGGGAAGAGACCCAGTACTTC. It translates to CASSAVLAGEETQYF.

CDR3 loop: CSAVEGFESGELFF. In nucleotides, the CDR3 is TGCAGTGCTGTCGAAGGATTTGAGTCCGGGGAGCTGTTTTTT. The chain uses TRBV20-1 and TRBJ2-2; D gene ambiguous. From germline, CDR1 is DFQATT and CDR2 SNEGSKA (reference sequence). Trimming shortened V by 5 bases and J by 6 bases, and 16 bases separated the two germline ends. The CDR3 length is 14 residues.

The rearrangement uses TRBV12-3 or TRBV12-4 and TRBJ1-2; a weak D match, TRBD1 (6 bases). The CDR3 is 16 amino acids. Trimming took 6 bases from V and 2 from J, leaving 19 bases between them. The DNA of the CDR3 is TGTGCCAGCAGCCAAATTCAACAGGGAGGCAACTATGGCTACACCTTC. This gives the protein CASSQIQQGGNYGYTF.

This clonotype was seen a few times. DNA for the CDR3: TGTGCCAGCAGCCCCCCCAAAGGCTCCCGGTATTTT. It is translated as CASSPPKGSRYF. This rearrangement joins TRBV7-2 to TRBJ2-3; no clear D. The CDR3 consists of 12 residues. The V end was cut by 5 bases, the J end by 14 bases, with 17 bases between. Germline-derived CDR1 and CDR2 are SGHTA and FQGNSA. The whole variable domain, remainder taken from reference TRBV7-2 and TRBJ2-3, is GAGVSQSPSNKVTEKGKDVELRCDPISGHTALYWYRQSLGQGLEFLIYFQGNSAPDKSGLPSDRFSAERTGGSVSTLTIQRTQQEDSAVYLCASSPPKGSRYFGPGTRLTVL.

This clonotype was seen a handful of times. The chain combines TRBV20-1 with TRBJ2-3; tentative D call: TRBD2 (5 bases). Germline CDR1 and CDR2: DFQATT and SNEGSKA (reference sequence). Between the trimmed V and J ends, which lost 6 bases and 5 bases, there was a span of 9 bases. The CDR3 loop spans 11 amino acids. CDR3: CSARTEDTQYF. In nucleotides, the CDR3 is TGCAGTGCGAGGACTGAAGATACGCAGTATTTT.